The source of this T cell receptor (beta chain) is a study of metastatic and nonmetastatic thyroid tumors. Broader study findings: Versus benign nodules, malignant thyroid tumors reportedly had significantly higher TCR beta diversity, in blood and tumor.

V gave up 5 bases and J gave up 3 bases, with 8 bases separating them. CDR3 length equals 12 residues. The germline V gene has CDR1 SGHRS and CDR2 YFSETQ. Nobody among the patients had been given any treatment before thyroid surgery. Points on this clone: What it recognizes is unknown.

With MiXCR, TCRdb reprocessed the PCR reads. This repertoire shows about 41,000 clones, 25% to 30% found once; its top ten account for more than 8%. Sequencing input: blood. The rearrangement links TRBV5-1 to TRBJ1-2; no definite D call. The sequence came from a male donor with papillary thyroid cancer or a benign thyroid nodule (not recorded which). Some clones in this sample may be carry-over from other donors' samples. The CDR3 region is CASSEHYYGYTF. In nucleotides, the CDR3 is TGCGCCAGCAGTGAACACTACTATGGCTACACCTTC.